One sample yielded the 8 T cell receptor beta chains listed below, sequenced in a study of radiation and T cells in renal cell carcinoma. The repertoire was sequenced with immunoSEQ multiplex PCR; TCRdb's copy has only in-frame clones and lacks some. The table lists 95,000 to 150,000 clones, roughly 80% of them singletons. Stated time point: baseline pretreatment blood. The sample's treatment: 15 Gy SBRT to primary tumor, nephrectomy 4 weeks later. The source was blood, collected from a patient whose treatment included radiotherapy and nephrectomy. Every receptor here comes from a woman aged 60 to 75 with renal cell carcinoma.

V usage is TRBV13 and J usage is TRBJ1-2; perhaps TRBD1 as D (6 bases). Trimming shortened V by 1 base and J by 6 bases, and 9 bases separated the two germline ends. The CDR3 is made up of 13 amino acids. Germline loops: CDR1 PRHDT, CDR2 FYEKMQ (reference sequence). Here the CDR3 reads CASSLAGEDGYTF. The CDR3 DNA sequence: TGTGCCAGCAGCTTAGCAGGGGAGGATGGCTACACCTTC.

The chain employs TRBV5-1 and TRBJ2-1; D gene ambiguous. Germline V gene sequence: CDR1 SGHRS, CDR2 YFSETQ. The V and J ends lost 6 bases and 0 bases respectively, with 13 bases between them. CDR3 length equals 15 residues. The CDR3 loop reads CASNSGQSSYNEQFF. The CDR3, as DNA: TGCGCCAGCAACTCAGGCCAAAGCTCCTACAATGAGCAGTTCTTC.

The chain couples TRBV5-1 to TRBJ1-1, with 10 bases that match TRBD1. The junction had 3 bases not matched to a gene; V was cut back by 4 bases and J by 6 bases. The CDR3 is 13 residues long. Germline CDR1 SGHRS, CDR2 YFSETQ. The CDR3 sequence is CASSIGQGAEAFF. In nucleotides, the CDR3 is TGCGCCAGCAGCATTGGACAGGGGGCTGAAGCTTTCTTT.

The chain uses TRBV9 and TRBJ2-2, with D possibly being TRBD1 or TRBD2 (5 bases each). Germline loops: CDR1 SGDLS, CDR2 YYNGEE. Trimming took 0 bases from V and 1 from J, leaving 13 bases between them. The CDR3 runs to 17 residues. The CDR3 loop reads CASSVAGRLENTGELFF. CDR3 nucleotides: TGTGCCAGCAGCGTAGCGGGACGGCTCGAGAACACCGGGGAGCTGTTTTTT.

The chain couples TRBV28 to TRBJ2-7; the D call may be TRBD1 or TRBD2 (6 bases each). Trimming shortened V by 2 bases and J by 2 bases, and 13 bases separated the two germline ends. The CDR3 extends over 15 amino acids. CDR1 MDHEN and CDR2 SYDVKM come from the germline V gene. The CDR3 DNA reads TGTGCCAGCAGTTTAACGGGGGCAATTCCCTACGAGCAGTACTTC. Translating it yields CASSLTGAIPYEQYF. Full variable domain (missing parts from reference TRBV28 and TRBJ2-7): DVKVTQSSRYLVKRTGEKVFLECVQDMDHENMFWYRQDPGLGLRLIYFSYDVKMKEKGDIPEGYSVSREKKERFSLILESASTNQTSMYLCASSLTGAIPYEQYFGPGTRLTVT.

The CDR3 DNA reads as TGTGCCAGCGCCCCCCTTAGCGGAACCACCTACAATGAGCAGTTCTTC. Its protein is CASAPLSGTTYNEQFF. The chain couples TRBV2 to TRBJ2-1, with D perhaps matching TRBD2 (6 bases). Trimming pared 8 bases from V and 2 bases from J, leaving 19 bases between. CDR1 is SNHLY and CDR2 is FYNNEI in the germline V gene. The CDR3 loop spans 16 amino acids. Looking up the rest from reference TRBV2 and TRBJ2-1 gives the full variable domain: EPEVTQTPSHQVTQMGQEVILRCVPISNHLYFYWYRQILGQKVEFLVSFYNNEISEKSEIFDDQFSVERPDGSNFTLKIRSTKLEDSAMYFCASAPLSGTTYNEQFFGPGTRLTVL.

The chain recombines TRBV5-1 with TRBJ2-7; 8 nucleotides align to TRBD1. CDR1 SGHRS and CDR2 YFSETQ come from the germline V gene. The V and J ends lost 2 bases and 2 bases, in that order; junction bases with no gene match: 12. CDR3 size: 17 residues. The CDR3 sequence: CASSFATLRTGPYEQYF. The CDR3 nucleotides read TGCGCCAGCAGCTTTGCAACCCTCCGGACAGGGCCCTACGAGCAGTACTTC. The full variable domain, rest sourced from reference TRBV5-1 and TRBJ2-7, is KAGVTQTPRYLIKTRGQQVTLSCSPISGHRSVSWYQQTPGQGLQFLFEYFSETQRNKGNFPGRFSGRQFSNSRSEMNVSTLELGDSALYLCASSFATLRTGPYEQYFGPGTRLTVT.

This clone was found once. V gene TRBV28 combines with J gene TRBJ1-1; no firm D call. The ends were cut back, 7 bases at V and 1 base at J, with 10 bases in the middle. This CDR3 contains 13 residues. The germline CDR1 and CDR2 sequences are MDHEN and SYDVKM. This chain's CDR3 is CASTLSPNTEAFF. CDR3 nucleotide sequence: TGTGCCAGCACCCTTTCCCCGAACACTGAAGCTTTCTTT.